Listed here are 4 T cell receptor beta chains from one sample, sequenced in a study of T cell repertoires in cytomegalovirus infection (dated by TCRdb to the late 2010s). The reads were generated on an Illumina HiSeq 1500. The public reads were run again by TCRdb, first through fastp at Q25 and then through MiXCR, and only productive beta chains were kept. Each entry is one CDR3 protein sequence, shown with its most common DNA and genes. This sample gives around 290,000 distinct CDR3 sequences in total; about 25% of them show up just once. Roughly 14% of the sample is taken by the ten largest. The sample was PBMCs. The receptors shown here come from a human donor in good health (CMV status not recorded). Some clones in this sample may be carry-over from other donors' samples.

The table lists this clonotype with a few counts. This chain joins TRBV10-3 and TRBJ1-1, with 7 positions matching TRBD1. Germline V gives CDR1 ENHRY, CDR2 SYGVKD. This CDR3 comprises 15 residues. The V gene end was trimmed by 0 bases and the J gene end by 2 bases; junction bases not matched to a gene: 3. CDR3 sequence (DNA): TGTGCCATCAGTGAGTCGGGACAGTCCAACACTGAAGCTTTCTTT. It translates to CAISESGQSNTEAFF.

The chain joins TRBV6-5 to TRBJ2-2; D possibly corresponds to TRBD2 (5 bases). Germline V CDR1 and CDR2: MNHEY, SVGAGI. The CDR3 runs to 12 residues. The germline V and J ends were trimmed by 7 bases and 5 bases, with 8 bases remaining between them. DNA for the CDR3: TGTGCCAGCACACGGAGGACCGGGGAGCTGTTTTTT. This translates into CASTRRTGELFF.

This clonotype was counted ten times or more. The chain combines TRBV6-1 with TRBJ2-3, with 9 positions matching TRBD2. With 7 bases clipped from V and 4 bases from J, the junction kept 21 bases outside the gene matches. CDR3 length equals 19 residues. The germline gives CDR1 MNHNS, CDR2 SASEGT. CDR3 residues: CASISSPLSWRGGADTQYF. In DNA form, the CDR3 reads TGTGCCAGCATTTCCTCTCCCCTCAGTTGGCGGGGGGGAGCAGATACGCAGTATTTT.

The chain employs TRBV20-1 and TRBJ2-5; the D gene is possibly TRBD2 (6 bases). Trimming took 2 bases from V and 5 from J, leaving 12 bases between them. Germline V gene sequence: CDR1 DFQATT, CDR2 SNEGSKA (reference sequence). This CDR3 has 13 residues. CDR3 sequence (DNA): TGCAGTGCTAGATGGGAGGCGGGGGAGACCCAGTACTTC. Its translation: CSARWEAGETQYF.